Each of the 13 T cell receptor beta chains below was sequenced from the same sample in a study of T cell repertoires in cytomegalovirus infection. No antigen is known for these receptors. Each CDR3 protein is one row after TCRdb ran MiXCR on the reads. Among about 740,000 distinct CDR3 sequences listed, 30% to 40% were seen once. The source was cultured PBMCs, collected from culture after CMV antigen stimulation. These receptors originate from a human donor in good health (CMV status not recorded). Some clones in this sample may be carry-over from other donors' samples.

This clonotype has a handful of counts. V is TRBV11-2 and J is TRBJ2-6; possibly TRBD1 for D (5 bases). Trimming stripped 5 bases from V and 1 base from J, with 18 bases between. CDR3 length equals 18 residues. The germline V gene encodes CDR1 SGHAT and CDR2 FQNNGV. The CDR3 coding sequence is TGTGCCAGCAGCAAAAGCCGTCCAGGGCTGTCTGGGGCCAACGTCCTGACTTTC. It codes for CASSKSRPGLSGANVLTF. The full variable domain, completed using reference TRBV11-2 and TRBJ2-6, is EAGVAQSPRYKIIEKRQSVAFWCNPISGHATLYWYQQILGQGPKLLIQFQNNGVVDDSQLPKDRFSAERLKGVDSTLKIQPAKLEDSAVYLCASSKSRPGLSGANVLTFGAGSRLTVL.

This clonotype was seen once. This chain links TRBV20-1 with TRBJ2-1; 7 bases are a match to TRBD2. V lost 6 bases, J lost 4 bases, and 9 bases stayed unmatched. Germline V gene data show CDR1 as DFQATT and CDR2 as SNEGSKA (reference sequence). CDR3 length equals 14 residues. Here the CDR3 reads CSAPGDYRYNEQFF. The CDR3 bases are TGCAGTGCCCCGGGGGACTATCGTTACAATGAGCAGTTCTTC.

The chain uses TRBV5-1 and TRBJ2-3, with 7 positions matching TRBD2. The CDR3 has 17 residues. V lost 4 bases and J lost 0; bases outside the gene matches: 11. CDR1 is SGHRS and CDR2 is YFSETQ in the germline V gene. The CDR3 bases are TGCGCCAGCAGCCGCCGGACTAGTATCTCTAGCACAGATACGCAGTATTTT. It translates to CASSRRTSISSTDTQYF.

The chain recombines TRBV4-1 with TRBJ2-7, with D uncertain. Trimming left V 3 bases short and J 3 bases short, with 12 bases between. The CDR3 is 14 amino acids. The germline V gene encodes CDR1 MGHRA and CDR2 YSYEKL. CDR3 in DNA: TGCGCCAGCAGCCAGGCTCCTGCAAACTACGAGCAGTACTTC. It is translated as CASSQAPANYEQYF.

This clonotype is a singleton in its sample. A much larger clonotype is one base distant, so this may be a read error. CDR3 protein: CASNLLLTVRNIQYF. In nucleotides, the CDR3 is TGTGCCAGCAACTTACTTTTGACAGTTAGGAACATTCAGTACTTC. This chain links TRBV7-2 with TRBJ2-4; perhaps TRBD1 as D (5 bases). Germline-derived CDR1 and CDR2 are SGHTA and FQGNSA. The CDR3 is made up of 15 amino acids.

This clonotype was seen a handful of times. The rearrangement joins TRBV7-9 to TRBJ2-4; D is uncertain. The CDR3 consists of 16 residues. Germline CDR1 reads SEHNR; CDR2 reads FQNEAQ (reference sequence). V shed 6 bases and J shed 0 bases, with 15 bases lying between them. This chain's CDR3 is CASSPPTTPAKNIQYF. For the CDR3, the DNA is TGTGCCAGCAGTCCTCCCACCACCCCAGCCAAAAACATTCAGTACTTC. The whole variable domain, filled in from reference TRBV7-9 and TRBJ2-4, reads DTGVSQNPRHKITKRGQNVTFRCDPISEHNRLYWYRQTLGQGPEFLTYFQNEAQLEKSRLLSDRFSAERPKGSFSTLEIQRTEQGDSAMYLCASSPPTTPAKNIQYFGAGTRLSVL.

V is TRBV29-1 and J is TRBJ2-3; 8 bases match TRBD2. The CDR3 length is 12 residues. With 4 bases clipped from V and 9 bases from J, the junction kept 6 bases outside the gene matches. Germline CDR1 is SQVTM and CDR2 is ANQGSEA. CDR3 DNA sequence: TGCAGCGTTGGTGGCCCGGGGGGGACGCAGTATTTT. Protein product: CSVGGPGGTQYF.

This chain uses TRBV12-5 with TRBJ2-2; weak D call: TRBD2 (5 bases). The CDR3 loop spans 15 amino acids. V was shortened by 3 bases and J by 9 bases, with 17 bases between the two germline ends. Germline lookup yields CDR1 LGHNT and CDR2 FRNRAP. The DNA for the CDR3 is TGTGCTAGTGGTTTCTCCACTAGGTCCGGCCGGGAGCTGTTTTTT. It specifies CASGFSTRSGRELFF.

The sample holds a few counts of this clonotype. CDR3 residues: CASSLTPLFGEGADTQYF. The CDR3 DNA follows: TGTGCCAGCAGCTTAACCCCCCTGTTTGGGGAGGGGGCAGATACGCAGTATTTT. This chain joins TRBV11-2 and TRBJ2-3; tentative D call: TRBD2 (7 bases). CDR3 length: 18 residues. Looked up from germline, CDR1 is SGHAT and CDR2 is FQNNGV. The V end lost 2 bases, the J end lost 4 bases, and 22 bases lay between the germline ends.

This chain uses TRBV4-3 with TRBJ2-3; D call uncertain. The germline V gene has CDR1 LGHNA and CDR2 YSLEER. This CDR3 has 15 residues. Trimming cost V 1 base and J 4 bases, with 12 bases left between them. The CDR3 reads CASSQAFGGSDTQYF. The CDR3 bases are TGCGCCAGCAGCCAAGCTTTCGGCGGCTCAGATACGCAGTATTTT.

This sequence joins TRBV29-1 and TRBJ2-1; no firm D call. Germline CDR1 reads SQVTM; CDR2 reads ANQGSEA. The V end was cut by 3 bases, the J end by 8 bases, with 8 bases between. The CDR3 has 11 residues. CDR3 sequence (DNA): TGCAGCGTTGACTGGACCGATGAGCAGTTCTTC. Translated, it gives CSVDWTDEQFF.

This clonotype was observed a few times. Written as DNA, the CDR3 is TGTGCCAGCAGCCAGTGGACCTCTGGGGCCAACGTCCTGACTTTC. It codes for CASSQWTSGANVLTF. The chain links TRBV7-9 to TRBJ2-6; no reliable D call. V dropped 5 bases and J dropped 0 bases, with 8 bases sitting between them. Germline CDR1 and CDR2: SEHNR and FQNEAQ (reference sequence). The length of the CDR3 is 15 residues.

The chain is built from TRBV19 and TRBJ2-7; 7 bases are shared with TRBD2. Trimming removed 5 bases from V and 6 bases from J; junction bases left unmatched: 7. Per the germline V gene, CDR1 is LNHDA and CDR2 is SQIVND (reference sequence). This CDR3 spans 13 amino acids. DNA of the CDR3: TGTGCCAGTAGTGCGGTTGGCGGGAGCGAGCAGTACTTC. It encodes CASSAVGGSEQYF.